This T cell receptor (beta chain) was profiled in a study of blood T cell repertoires in COVID-19. In the authors' methods: Amplification of reference gene primers provided the estimated nucleated cell counts. The assay was immunoSEQ multiplex PCR, and TCRdb's table has in-frame clones only and misses some. The V and J calls and the clone size are those of that table, but D and trimming were determined from the DNA. This table has about 480,000 clones, roughly 90% appearing once. Germline loops: CDR1 GTSNPN, CDR2 SVGIG (reference sequence). The V and J ends lost 2 bases and 6 bases respectively, with 14 bases between them. The CDR3 is made up of 13 amino acids. Cohorts were determined from participant-reported clinical history.

The sequenced sample was PBMCs or T cells enriched from blood (not recorded which). This clonotype originated in a woman in her thirties or forties who had recovered from COVID-19. V is TRBV30 and J is TRBJ2-7; the D is unclear. CDR3 sequence: CAWSSTTQPEQYF. DNA for the CDR3: TGTGCCTGGAGTTCAACTACTCAACCCGAGCAGTACTTC. The complete variable domain, with remaining parts taken from reference TRBV30 and TRBJ2-7, reads SQTIHQWPATLVQPVGSPLSLECTVEGTSNPNLYWYRQAAGRGLQLLFYSVGIGQISSEVPQNLSASRPQDRQFILSSKKLLLSDSGFYLCAWSSTTQPEQYFGPGTRLTVT.